This T cell receptor (beta chain) derives from a study of blood T cell repertoires in COVID-19 (dated by TCRdb to 2018 to 2021). Regarding the study in general: Samples covering the acute and convalescent phases of COVID-19 were provided by collaborators in the United States, Italy and Spain. Sample metadata almost always included a de-identified subject ID, COVID-19 status, age in years and sex. The material from the prospective study consisted of cDNA or gDNA derived from T cells, B-cell-depleted T cells, or PBMCs. The dataset comprised deeply sampled blood TCRbeta repertoires from subjects exposed to, actively infected with, or recovered from COVID-19. The repertoires were made available in a free public database intended to serve as a resource for research on the immune response to SARS-CoV-2. The samples were drawn from the first 160 participants of the ongoing ImmuneRACE study and from roughly 1,300 subjects provided by 6 global collaborators. Where available, HLA class I and class II types were obtained from metadata supplied by the sample provider rather than from assay-based typing. On the study overall, not on this receptor specifically: How much clinical and demographic metadata was included differed by source and by participant, and the metadata was provided uncurated.

Whole blood was collected in K2EDTA tubes by collaborating institutions according to the institutions' own protocols. Collaborator samples were shipped for TCRbeta analysis as frozen whole blood, isolated PBMCs, or DNA extracted from either sample type. Points on this clone: No cognate antigen has been identified for it. One base away there is no much larger clone; base qualities are not given.

TCRbeta CDR3 regions were amplified from genomic DNA using the immunoSEQ Assay, a bias-controlled multiplex PCR. In the original analysis: The number of nucleated cells in each sample was estimated from the amplification of reference gene primers within the assay. To quantify the absolute abundance of each unique TCRbeta CDR3 rearrangement, sequence reads were collapsed and filtered. For each sample, productive Simpson clonality was calculated as the square root of Simpson's diversity index over productive rearrangements. Held by TCRdb, this immuneACCESS table contains in-frame sequences only and omits some clones. Under half of the omission traces to an unresolved V gene where checked; the cause of the rest is unknown. V and J calls plus clone size are reproduced from that table; the DNA served to infer D and trimming. In this sample the table shows roughly 98,000 clones, around 82% of which occur a single time. The ten largest clones represent under 13% of the sample.

Relative to germline, V is missing 3 bases and J is missing 7 bases, with 8 bases of the junction outside any gene match. The germline V gene (reference sequence) specifies MNHEY as CDR1 and SMNVEV as CDR2. Counted from cysteine to phenylalanine, this CDR3 has 15 amino acids. The CDR3 DNA has 45 bases and is translated from base 1. The chain employs TRBV27 and TRBJ1-2, and TRBD1 matches 10 of the central bases. The sequence came from a man aged 70 or older with active or convalescent COVID-19. Sequencing used peripheral blood. The CDR3: CASSFRRDRGSGYTF. The DNA sequence is TGTGCCAGCAGTTTCCGCCGGGACAGGGGTTCTGGCTACACCTTC.